The 18 T cell receptor beta chains below all came from one sample that was sequenced in a study of vaccination effects on CD4 cells after COVID-19. The antigens for these receptors are not known. The table came from immunoSEQ multiplex PCR; TCRdb's copy has only in-frame clones and leaves some out. The sample yields more than 13,000 clones, about 77% seen once. Using viral peptide pools, the ViraFEST assay grew out antigen-specific CD4+ T cells prior to sequencing. The culture ran for 10 days, and then CD4+ T cells were isolated. Participants each got two BNT162b2 or mRNA-1273 vaccine doses. The source was CD4+ T cells from PBMCs cultured with HCoV-NL63 spike peptides, collected after COVID-19 vaccination. The receptors come from a human donor who received a COVID-19 vaccine.

The rearrangement links TRBV3-1 (or the pseudogene TRBV3-2) to TRBJ2-1; D may match TRBD1 or TRBD2 (5 bases each). The CDR3 has 17 amino acids. Germline-derived CDR1 and CDR2 are LGHDT and YNNKEL (reference sequence). Trimming removed 4 bases at V and 7 bases at J, with 23 bases between. This CDR3 is CASSPGLGEGERNEQFF. The CDR3 DNA sequence: TGTGCCAGCAGCCCGGGATTGGGGGAAGGAGAAAGAAATGAGCAGTTCTTC.

This clone was detected a few times. This sequence joins TRBV7-2 and TRBJ1-5; tentatively, D is TRBD1 (5 bases). Germline-derived CDR1 and CDR2 are SGHTA and FQGNSA. Deletions cut 7 bases from V and 7 bases from J, with 14 bases between. The CDR3 is 13 residues long. CDR3 amino acids: CASTAGGGQPQHF. Written as DNA, the CDR3 is TGTGCCAGCACCGCCGGGGGTGGCCAGCCCCAGCATTTT.

This clone was seen a handful of times. The chain carries TRBV5-1 and TRBJ1-6, with no clear D. The CDR3 length is 14 residues. Trimming removed 2 bases from V and 7 bases from J, with 10 bases in between. Germline values: CDR1 SGHRS, CDR2 YFSETQ. The CDR3 sequence is CASSFEGANSPLHF. The CDR3 DNA follows: TGCGCCAGCAGCTTTGAGGGTGCAAATTCACCCCTCCACTTT.

The chain uses TRBV14 and TRBJ2-7, with 11 bases identical to TRBD2. The germline V gene has CDR1 SGHDN and CDR2 FVKESK. The CDR3 contains 17 residues. Trimming at V came to 0 bases and at J to 1 base, leaving 5 bases not matched to a gene. The CDR3 nucleotides are TGTGCCAGCAGCCAAGATGGCAGGACTAGCGGGTCCTACGAGCAGTACTTC. It is translated as CASSQDGRTSGSYEQYF.

The rearrangement links TRBV4-2 to TRBJ1-6; 7 positions match TRBD1. The CDR3 totals 12 residues. Per germline, CDR1 LGHNA and CDR2 YNFKEQ. Trimming cost V 7 bases and J 14 bases; bases outside gene matches: 8. The CDR3 nucleotides are TGTGCCAGCAAGGGGGACAGCGAGACCCTCCACTTT. Translating gives CASKGDSETLHF.

The chain carries TRBV5-1 and TRBJ1-6; D might be TRBD1 (5 bases). V was shortened by 3 bases and J by 9 bases, with 13 bases between the two germline ends. Germline lookup yields CDR1 SGHRS and CDR2 YFSETQ. The CDR3 loop spans 14 amino acids. The CDR3 loop reads CASSSQGIGSPLHF. The CDR3 coding sequence is TGCGCCAGCAGCTCCCAGGGCATTGGTTCACCCCTCCACTTT.

This clone was seen a handful of times. This chain uses TRBV2 with TRBJ1-5; possibly TRBD1 for D (6 bases). CDR3 length: 13 amino acids. The V end was cut by 5 bases, the J end by 4 bases, with 9 bases between. Germline V gene data show CDR1 as SNHLY and CDR2 as FYNNEI. The CDR3 spells CASSRTVNQPQHF. The CDR3 DNA is TGTGCCAGCAGTCGGACAGTTAATCAGCCCCAGCATTTT. The whole variable domain, remainder taken from reference TRBV2 and TRBJ1-5, is EPEVTQTPSHQVTQMGQEVILRCVPISNHLYFYWYRQILGQKVEFLVSFYNNEISEKSEIFDDQFSVERPDGSNFTLKIRSTKLEDSAMYFCASSRTVNQPQHFGDGTRLSIL.

The genes are TRBV5-1 and TRBJ2-3, with 11 bases identical to TRBD2. CDR1 and CDR2 (germline): SGHRS, YFSETQ. V shed 5 bases, J shed 2 bases, and the junction held 7 bases outside the gene matches. The CDR3 length is 16 residues. CDR3 region: CASRAGTSGPTDTQYF. The CDR3, as DNA: TGCGCCAGCAGGGCCGGGACTAGCGGACCCACAGATACGCAGTATTTT.

This clone has only one observation. The chain uses TRBV19 and TRBJ1-2; D not resolved. The CDR3 runs to 14 residues. Trimming shortened V by 1 base and J by 2 bases, and 8 bases separated the two germline ends. CDR1 and CDR2 (germline): LNHDA, SQIVND (reference sequence). The CDR3 protein is CASSIGSANYGYTF. The CDR3 nucleotides read TGTGCCAGTAGTATAGGGTCGGCGAACTATGGCTACACCTTC.

This clone was observed a single time. The V and J genes are TRBV3-1 (or the pseudogene TRBV3-2) and TRBJ2-7; 10 nucleotides align to TRBD2. The germline V gene encodes CDR1 LGHDT and CDR2 YNNKEL (reference sequence). The V gene end was trimmed by 1 base and the J gene end by 4 bases; junction bases not matched to a gene: 4. This CDR3 has 15 amino acids. CDR3 in DNA: TGTGCCAGCAGCCAAGTTCTAGCGGGAGTGTACGAGCAGTACTTC. It encodes CASSQVLAGVYEQYF.

This clone was observed a few times. This chain uses TRBV13 with TRBJ2-7; 13 positions match TRBD2. J was trimmed by 0 bases and V by 5 bases; bases with no gene match: 10. This CDR3 spans 18 amino acids. Germline CDR1 PRHDT, CDR2 FYEKMQ (reference sequence). This CDR3 is CASSPISTSGRTSYEQYF. In DNA form, the CDR3 reads TGTGCCAGCAGCCCGATTTCGACTAGCGGGAGGACCTCCTACGAGCAGTACTTC.

V and J are TRBV11-2 and TRBJ2-6; TRBD1 matches at 7 bases. The CDR3 is made up of 17 amino acids. The V and J ends lost 2 bases and 2 bases, in that order; junction bases with no gene match: 6. In germline, CDR1 is SGHAT, CDR2 FQNNGV. Written as DNA, the CDR3 is TGTGCCAGCAGCTTATGGGTCAGGGGGACTGGGGCCAACGTCCTGACTTTC. Translation gives CASSLWVRGTGANVLTF.

This chain joins TRBV15 and TRBJ2-7; perhaps TRBD1 as D (7 bases). Trimming cost V 1 base and J 4 bases, with 14 bases left between them. The germline gives CDR1 LNHNV, CDR2 YYDKDF (reference sequence). CDR3 length equals 15 residues. The CDR3 coding sequence is TGTGCCACCAGCAGAGTCCCAGGGGGGAGTTACGAGCAGTACTTC. The encoded protein is CATSRVPGGSYEQYF.

The rearrangement links TRBV25-1 to TRBJ2-6; a possible D gene is TRBD2 (7 bases). The CDR3 spans 12 residues. CDR1 is MGHDK and CDR2 is SYGVNS in the germline V gene. V was trimmed by 7 bases and J by 15 bases, leaving 16 bases between them. The CDR3, as DNA: TGTGCCAGCACGGGGGGCCGGGGAGACCTGACTTTC. Its translation is CASTGGRGDLTF.

A few counts support this clone. This CDR3 is CASRPGGGPGANVLTF. DNA for the CDR3: TGTGCCAGTAGGCCCGGGGGGGGTCCTGGGGCCAACGTCCTGACTTTC. V gene TRBV19 combines with J gene TRBJ2-6; 8 bases map to TRBD2. Looked up from germline, CDR1 is LNHDA and CDR2 is SQIVND (reference sequence). This CDR3 has 16 residues. The junction had 6 bases not matched to a gene; V was cut back by 6 bases and J by 2 bases.

The chain couples TRBV5-4 to TRBJ2-3, with 9 bases aligning to TRBD2. V lost 4 bases to trimming and J lost 1 base; unmatched junction nucleotides: 7. Germline V gives CDR1 SGHNT, CDR2 YYREEE (reference sequence). The CDR3 spans 16 residues. CDR3 sequence: CASSRRLAGGTDTQYF. The CDR3 DNA reads as TGTGCCAGCAGCCGCCGATTAGCGGGGGGCACAGATACGCAGTATTTT. Looking up the rest from reference TRBV5-4 and TRBJ2-3 gives the full variable domain: ETGVTQSPTHLIKTRGQQVTLRCSSQSGHNTVSWYQQALGQGPQFIFQYYREEENGRGNFPPRFSGLQFPNYSSELNVNALELDDSALYLCASSRRLAGGTDTQYFGPGTRLTVL.

CDR3 loop: CASRQGNSPLHF. The CDR3 coding sequence is TGCGCCAGCAGGCAAGGGAACTCACCCCTCCACTTT. The V and J genes are TRBV5-1 and TRBJ1-6; D is undetermined. Germline CDR1 and CDR2: SGHRS and YFSETQ. This CDR3 has 12 amino acids. V lost 5 bases to trimming and J lost 10 bases, with 10 bases between them.

The DNA of the CDR3 is TGTGCCAGCACCGGCGGCGGCCTCCGTAATGAAAAACTGTTTTTT. Amino acid sequence: CASTGGGLRNEKLFF. V and J are TRBV28 and TRBJ1-4; D is undetermined. V was pared by 7 bases and J by 4 bases, with 16 bases between. CDR1 and CDR2 from the germline V gene are MDHEN and SYDVKM. The CDR3 spans 15 residues.